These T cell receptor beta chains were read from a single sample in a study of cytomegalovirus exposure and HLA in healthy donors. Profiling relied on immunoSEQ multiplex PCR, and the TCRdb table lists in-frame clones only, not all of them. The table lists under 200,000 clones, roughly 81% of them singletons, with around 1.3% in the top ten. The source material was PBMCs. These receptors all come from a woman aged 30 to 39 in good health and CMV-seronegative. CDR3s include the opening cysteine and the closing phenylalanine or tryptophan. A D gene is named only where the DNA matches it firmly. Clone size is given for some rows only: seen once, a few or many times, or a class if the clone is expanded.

CASTRRGAYEQYF,TGTGCCAGCACACGCAGGGGTGCCTACGAGCAGTACTTC,TRBV2,TRBJ2-7,NA,NA
CASSQVIPRLAENTGELFF,TGCGCCAGCAGCCAAGTTATCCCCAGACTAGCGGAGAACACCGGGGAGCTGTTTTTT,TRBV4-1,TRBJ2-2,TRBD2,NA
CASSRTSSLYNEQFF,TGCGCCAGCAGCCGGACTAGCAGCCTCTACAATGAGCAGTTCTTC,TRBV4-1,TRBJ2-1,TRBD2,NA
CASSLWSPPQGYTGELFF,TGTGCCAGCAGTTTATGGTCGCCCCCGCAGGGGTACACCGGGGAGCTGTTTTTT,TRBV28,TRBJ2-2,NA,few
CASSSAPTVNTEAFF,TGTGCCAGCAGCTCGGCCCCGACAGTGAACACTGAAGCTTTCTTT,TRBV6-1,TRBJ1-1,NA,NA
CASTESSGNTIYF,TGTGCCAGCACCGAGAGCTCTGGAAACACCATATATTTT,TRBV6-1,TRBJ1-3,NA,NA
CASSYSGTGIAETQYF,TGTGCCAGCAGTTACTCCGGGACAGGGATTGCAGAGACCCAGTACTTC,TRBV6-5,TRBJ2-5,TRBD1,NA
CASSLAGGWNQPQHF,TGTGCCAGCAGCTTAGCTGGGGGGTGGAATCAGCCCCAGCATTTT,TRBV7-2,TRBJ1-5,NA,NA
CATSRGVGANEQFF,TGTGCCACCAGCAGAGGGGTTGGGGCCAATGAGCAGTTCTTC,TRBV15,TRBJ2-1,NA,NA
CASTGETQYF,TGTGCCAGCACCGGAGAGACCCAGTACTTC,TRBV6-5,TRBJ2-5,NA,NA
CASSLGGRGKAFF,TGTGCCAGCAGCTTAGGAGGACGGGGGAAAGCTTTCTTT,TRBV7-8,TRBJ1-1,NA,NA
CACTRGAVTEAFF,TGTGCCTGCACCCGGGGGGCGGTCACTGAAGCTTTCTTT,TRBV30,TRBJ1-1,NA,NA
CASSEGLGTGFGNTIYF,TGTGCCAGCAGTGAAGGCCTGGGGACAGGGTTTGGAAACACCATATATTTT,TRBV6-1,TRBJ1-3,TRBD1,NA